The 3 T cell receptor beta chains listed next were all sequenced from one sample in a study of neurological immune-mediated disorders. TCRdb recomputed calls from the 5' RACE reads with MiXCR, one row per CDR3 protein. The repertoire holds 65,000 to 95,000 distinct CDR3 sequences, with approximately 5.8% as singletons. Time point in this sample: longitudinal time-point 2. Sequencing was done on a sample of PBMCs. These receptors were taken from an older woman with multiple sclerosis.

This clonotype has at least ten counts. The rearrangement links TRBV6-5 to TRBJ1-6; tentatively, D is TRBD1 (5 bases). CDR1 is MNHEY and CDR2 is SVGAGI in the germline V gene. The V end was cut by 0 bases, the J end by 13 bases, with 16 bases between. There are 15 residues in the CDR3. This chain's CDR3 is CASSYSSNRLGPLHF. CDR3 DNA sequence: TGTGCCAGCAGTTACTCGAGTAACAGGCTTGGGCCCCTCCACTTT.

This clonotype was found many times. The chain carries TRBV5-1 and TRBJ2-7; the D is unclear. There are 14 residues in the CDR3. Germline loops: CDR1 SGHRS, CDR2 YFSETQ. V was clipped by 2 bases and J by 4 bases, with 13 bases between them. The CDR3: CASSLIGQAYEQYF. DNA of the CDR3: TGCGCCAGCAGCTTAATTGGGCAGGCTTACGAGCAGTACTTC.

This clonotype was recorded many times. The V and J genes are TRBV20-1 and TRBJ1-2, with D perhaps matching TRBD1 (5 bases). The CDR3 sequence is 14 residues long. Germline CDR1 and CDR2: DFQATT and SNEGSKA (reference sequence). Trimming shortened V by 3 bases and J by 1 base, and 12 bases separated the two germline ends. The DNA of the CDR3 is TGCAGTGCTAGTCTCCGGGACGGTAACTATGGCTACACCTTC. The encoded protein is CSASLRDGNYGYTF.